This TCR beta chain originates from a study of blood T cell repertoires in COVID-19. Original methodology: How many nucleated cells were present was estimated from reference gene primer amplification. Using immunoSEQ multiplex PCR, the repertoire was profiled, and TCRdb retains in-frame clones only, with some absent. The D gene and trimming were derived from the DNA, and the V and J assignments and clone size from that table. The data show 45,000 to 55,000 clones, over 65% seen once. The V gene's germline CDR1 is WNHNN and CDR2 SYGVQD (reference sequence). The CDR3 totals 15 residues. After removal of 3 bases from V and 3 bases from J, the junction contained 4 bases not matched to a gene.

The sequencing input was peripheral blood. The receptor's source is a human donor in a cohort sampled during active COVID-19. This chain connects TRBV10-1 to TRBJ2-4; 8 nucleotides align to TRBD1. CDR3: CASSEGQGGKNIQYF. CDR3 coding DNA: TGCGCCAGCAGTGAAGGACAGGGCGGCAAAAACATTCAGTACTTC.